This T cell receptor (beta chain) was identified in a study of graft-versus-host responses after intestinal transplantation. Comment on this clone: What it binds is not known.

Measured with immunoSEQ multiplex PCR; TCRdb has only the in-frame clones, and not every one. The repertoire holds about 130,000 clones, with about nine tenths as singletons. Deletions cut 1 base from V and 6 bases from J, with 19 bases between. The CDR3 has 16 amino acids. Germline values: CDR1 SGHAT, CDR2 FQNNGV. The source material was unstimulated CD4+ T cells sorted from spleen or lymph node cells, sampled before intestinal transplant. This TCR was sampled from a human donor who received an intestinal transplant. The chain is built from TRBV11-2 and TRBJ2-7, with D perhaps assigned TRBD1 or TRBD2 (8 bases each). CDR3 residues: CASSLAGGDRRGEQYF. The CDR3, as DNA: TGTGCCAGCAGCTTAGCCGGGGGGGACAGGCGGGGCGAGCAGTACTTC.